This T cell receptor beta chain was found in a study of blood T cells in healthy people across ages. For the second PCR, which ran for about 6 to 11 cycles, a sample-barcoded 5' primer and a J-beta primer mix were used. TCRdb recomputed calls from the 5' RACE reads with MiXCR, one row per CDR3 protein. The profile covers about 1.5 million distinct CDR3 sequences, with about 45% appearing a single time and about 4% taken by the ten largest. The CDR3 is 12 residues long. Germline loops: CDR1 SGHVS, CDR2 FQNEAQ. The V gene lost 7 bases and the J gene lost 5 bases, with 11 bases spanning the gap. The receptor was isolated from a young woman in good health. Sequenced: blood. The chain is built from TRBV7-8 and TRBJ2-5; D unclear. The CDR3 nucleotides read TGTGCCAGCATCATCCACCGGGAGACCCAGTACTTC. This gives the protein CASIIHRETQYF.